The clone carrying this TCR beta chain was picked up a small number of times. Its specificity is not known. Germline lookup yields CDR1 GTSNPN and CDR2 SVGIG (reference sequence). CDR3 length equals 11 residues. The V and J ends lost 8 bases and 5 bases, in that order; junction bases with no gene match: 2. The sample comes from a study of T cell responses to AZD1222 COVID-19 vaccine. General study results and limits: Sampling that yielded the repertoires occurred only after the peak T cell response. A reported finding is that nearly half of spike-specific TCRs target unmutated variant regions. Donors skewed white British and female; clonal diversity was possibly underestimated.

Produced via immunoSEQ multiplex PCR; TCRdb's table is partial and in-frame only. This sample has about 130,000 clones; just over 90% occur once, and the top ten carry about 1.1%. The sample here was peripheral blood, taken 28 days after the second AZD1222 dose. The sequence derives from an adult who received the AZD1222 COVID-19 vaccine. The genes are TRBV30 and TRBJ1-4, with 7 bases matching TRBD1. The CDR3 bases are TGTGCCGGACAGGAGAATGAAAAACTGTTTTTT. It is translated as CAGQENEKLFF.